This TCR beta chain was captured in a study of blood T cell repertoires in COVID-19. Overall study: Whether acute or convalescent, the COVID-19 samples came from the United States, Italy and Spain. The cDNA or gDNA used as material had been derived from T cells, B-cell-depleted T cells, or PBMCs.

Germline CDR1 reads SGHNT; CDR2 reads YENEEA. Trimming cost V 4 bases and J 6 bases; bases outside gene matches: 7. The CDR3 sequence is 15 residues long. In the original processing: The authors estimated nucleated cell counts from reference gene primer amplification. The assay was immunoSEQ multiplex PCR, and TCRdb's table has in-frame clones only and misses some. V, J and clone size derive from that table, while D and trimming were established from the DNA sequence. Among around 300,000 clones listed, 75% to 90% were seen once. The sequencing input was peripheral blood. This receptor was taken from a woman in her twenties or thirties who had recovered from COVID-19. The chain couples TRBV11-3 to TRBJ2-1; 9 bases align to TRBD1. The CDR3 sequence is CASSSGGQGFNEQFF. In DNA, the CDR3 is TGTGCCAGCAGCTCAGGGGGACAGGGTTTCAATGAGCAGTTCTTC.